The 20 T cell receptor beta chains below were found in one sample sequenced in a study of T cells in Graves' hyperthyroidism and ophthalmopathy. From RNA transcripts, TCR beta CDR3 regions were amplified. RT-PCR in the first round (using the HTBI primer set) targeted the TCR CDR3. TCRdb ran MiXCR on the multiplex PCR reads and lists one entry per CDR3 protein. The sample has about 620,000 distinct CDR3 sequences, 15% to 20% seen once. Sequences were obtained from blood. Receptors originate from a woman in her twenties or thirties with Graves' hyperthyroidism.

The chain recombines TRBV7-9 with TRBJ2-5, with 12 positions matching TRBD2. Germline trimming cut 4 bases from V and 4 bases from J; bases unmatched to any gene: 4. Germline assignment: CDR1 SEHNR and CDR2 FQNEAQ (reference sequence). CDR3 length equals 15 residues. Here the CDR3 reads CASSSELAGGETQYF. For the CDR3, the DNA is TGTGCCAGCAGCTCCGAACTAGCGGGAGGAGAGACCCAGTACTTC.

The chain links TRBV20-1 to TRBJ1-2; 9 bases line up with TRBD1. The V gene end was trimmed by 0 bases and the J gene end by 3 bases; junction bases not matched to a gene: 5. Germline V gene sequence: CDR1 DFQATT, CDR2 SNEGSKA (reference sequence). This CDR3 has 15 residues. The CDR3 is CSARESTGGDYGYTF. In DNA form, the CDR3 reads TGCAGTGCTAGAGAATCGACAGGGGGTGACTATGGCTACACCTTC.

The chain joins TRBV9 to TRBJ2-5; TRBD2 matches 11 bases. CDR3 length equals 15 residues. V shed 4 bases, J shed 4 bases, and the junction held 6 bases outside the gene matches. Germline-derived CDR1 and CDR2 are SGDLS and YYNGEE. The CDR3 protein is CASSLAGGTVETQYF. The CDR3 DNA reads as TGTGCCAGCAGCCTAGCGGGAGGCACAGTAGAGACCCAGTACTTC.

In its sample, this clonotype was seen many times. The chain couples TRBV7-8 to TRBJ2-7; 9 bases agree with TRBD2. CDR3 length: 15 amino acids. With 2 bases clipped from V and 4 bases from J, the junction kept 6 bases outside the gene matches. Germline V CDR1 and CDR2: SGHVS, FQNEAQ. CDR3 in amino acids: CASSLYLAGPYEQYF. In nucleotides, the CDR3 is TGTGCCAGCAGCTTATACCTAGCGGGACCTTACGAGCAGTACTTC.

This clonotype occurred a few times. CDR3 sequence: CASKLLTGVGTGELFF. The DNA for the CDR3 is TGTGCCAGCAAACTCTTGACAGGGGTCGGCACCGGGGAGCTGTTTTTT. The genes are TRBV7-2 and TRBJ2-2; 8 nucleotides agree with TRBD1. V gave up 7 bases and J gave up 4 bases; unmatched junction bases: 11. Per the germline V gene, CDR1 is SGHTA and CDR2 is FQGNSA. The CDR3 extends over 16 amino acids.

Many counts were recorded for this clonotype. This chain links TRBV15 with TRBJ2-7, with unresolved D. The germline CDR1 and CDR2 sequences are LNHNV and YYDKDF (reference sequence). Trimming stripped 1 base from V and 6 bases from J, with 10 bases between. CDR3 size: 13 residues. The CDR3 nucleotides are TGTGCCACCAGCAGAGTTCGTGCGGCCGAGCAGTACTTC. This codes for CATSRVRAAEQYF.

This clonotype has a handful of counts. V gene TRBV7-9 combines with J gene TRBJ1-2; 11 bases match TRBD1. Losses at the gene ends were 5 bases for V and 0 bases for J; bases not matched to a gene: 5. The CDR3 length is 16 residues. The germline V gene encodes CDR1 SEHNR and CDR2 FQNEAQ (reference sequence). CDR3 sequence reads: CASSPGQGATNYGYTF. The CDR3 region has the DNA TGTGCCAGCAGCCCTGGACAGGGGGCAACTAACTATGGCTACACCTTC.

This clonotype was counted between two and nine times. This chain links TRBV9 with TRBJ1-6; weak D call: TRBD1 (6 bases). The CDR3 is made up of 15 amino acids. Looked up from germline, CDR1 is SGDLS and CDR2 is YYNGEE. V dropped 0 bases and J dropped 7 bases, with 11 bases sitting between them. The CDR3 region has the DNA TGTGCCAGCAGCGTAGAGCCAGGGGCGAATTCACCCCTCCACTTT. This encodes CASSVEPGANSPLHF.

This clonotype was recorded at least ten times. This chain links TRBV12-5 with TRBJ2-1, with TRBD1 matching over 8 bases. The CDR3 is made up of 14 amino acids. From germline, CDR1 is LGHNT and CDR2 FRNRAP. V gave up 3 bases and J gave up 7 bases; unmatched junction bases: 5. The CDR3 loop reads CASGLNRGVNEQFF. The CDR3 nucleotides are TGTGCTAGTGGTTTAAACAGGGGGGTGAATGAGCAGTTCTTC.

This clonotype was seen more than once but under ten times. The J gene is TRBJ2-5, the V gene TRBV13; D is unclear. The germline V gene has CDR1 PRHDT and CDR2 FYEKMQ (reference sequence). This CDR3 contains 13 residues. The V gene lost 0 bases and the J gene lost 5 bases, with 7 bases spanning the gap. CDR3 loop: CASSLGISETQYF. The CDR3 DNA reads TGTGCCAGCAGCTTAGGAATCTCGGAGACCCAGTACTTC.

The rearrangement links TRBV27 to TRBJ1-6; D call uncertain. The CDR3 consists of 12 residues. V lost 1 base and J 10 bases, leaving 5 bases between the germline ends. Germline loops: CDR1 MNHEY, CDR2 SMNVEV (reference sequence). The CDR3 nucleotides are TGTGCCAGCAGTTTATGGAGCTCACCCCTCCACTTT. It translates to CASSLWSSPLHF.

A few counts support this clonotype. V and J are TRBV20-1 and TRBJ2-1, with D possibly TRBD2 on 5 matching bases. V was shortened by 3 bases and J by 3 bases, with 15 bases between the two germline ends. The CDR3 covers 15 residues. Germline-derived CDR1 and CDR2 are DFQATT and SNEGSKA (reference sequence). The CDR3 reads CSASPGFRDYNEQFF. The CDR3 coding sequence is TGCAGTGCTAGCCCGGGTTTTCGGGACTACAATGAGCAGTTCTTC.

Details on this clonotype: A much more abundant neighbour one base away suggests this may be a read error. This chain links TRBV12-3 or TRBV12-4 with TRBJ2-7; 9 bases are a match to TRBD2. The CDR3 is 14 residues long. This chain's CDR3 is CANSKTSGHYEQYF. CDR3 DNA sequence: TGTGCCAACAGTAAGACTAGCGGACACTACGAGCAGTACTTC.

This clonotype was counted only a few times. The chain combines TRBV5-1 with TRBJ2-3, with 8 bases identical to TRBD1. Germline-derived CDR1 and CDR2 are SGHRS and YFSETQ. This CDR3 has 14 residues. After removal of 2 bases from V and 5 bases from J, the junction contained 4 bases not matched to a gene. The CDR3, as DNA: TGCGCCAGCAGCTTCGGCAGGGGGCAAGATACGCAGTATTTT. As protein: CASSFGRGQDTQYF.

This clonotype was seen a few times. The V gene is TRBV20-1, the J gene TRBJ1-1; D might be TRBD1 (5 bases). CDR1 is DFQATT and CDR2 is SNEGSKA in the germline V gene (reference sequence). Trimming removed 5 bases at V and 0 bases at J, with 10 bases between. The length of the CDR3 is 13 residues. Here the CDR3 reads CSAQGTVNTEAFF. CDR3 DNA sequence: TGCAGTGCTCAAGGGACGGTGAACACTGAAGCTTTCTTT.

The chain couples TRBV19 to TRBJ2-7; D is unclear. Trimming cost V 4 bases and J 2 bases, with 15 bases left between them. The CDR3 is 15 amino acids. From germline, CDR1 is LNHDA and CDR2 SQIVND (reference sequence). The CDR3 spells CASSTQTDGTYEQYF. The CDR3 DNA sequence: TGTGCCAGTAGTACGCAGACCGACGGAACCTACGAGCAGTACTTC.

This clonotype showed up many times. The chain recombines TRBV28 with TRBJ2-4; 8 nucleotides line up with TRBD1. Germline-derived CDR1 and CDR2 are MDHEN and SYDVKM. CDR3 length equals 13 residues. The J segment lost 8 bases and the V segment lost 6 bases, leaving 6 bases of the junction unmatched. The chain's CDR3 is CASRLTGGYIQYF. The CDR3 DNA follows: TGTGCCAGCAGACTAACAGGGGGATACATTCAGTACTTC.

This clonotype is termed large (0.1 to 1%). The chain joins TRBV20-1 to TRBJ1-1; D may be TRBD1 (5 bases). CDR3 length: 17 amino acids. V gave up 0 bases and J gave up 5 bases, with 22 bases separating them. Germline assignment: CDR1 DFQATT and CDR2 SNEGSKA (reference sequence). The CDR3 sequence is CSARDPSVSGDGTEAFF. CDR3 DNA sequence: TGCAGTGCTAGAGATCCCTCCGTGTCGGGGGATGGGACTGAAGCTTTCTTT.

The chain recombines TRBV19 with TRBJ2-1; possibly TRBD2 for D (6 bases). Germline CDR1 is LNHDA and CDR2 is SQIVND (reference sequence). V shed 5 bases and J shed 15 bases, with 17 bases lying between them. This CDR3 region has 12 residues. CDR3 region: CASSPLGGEGFF. In nucleotides, the CDR3 is TGTGCCAGTAGTCCTCTGGGGGGAGAGGGGTTCTTC.

The chain couples TRBV29-1 to TRBJ1-1; a possible D gene is TRBD1 (5 bases). The CDR3 has 13 residues. Germline CDR1 is SQVTM and CDR2 is ANQGSEA. Trimming left V 0 bases short and J 10 bases short, with 15 bases between. This CDR3 is CSVEESQDGAAFF. CDR3 sequence (DNA): TGCAGCGTTGAAGAAAGCCAGGACGGGGCAGCTTTCTTT.